What follows are 22 T cell receptor beta chains derived from one specimen sequenced in a study of neoadjuvant nivolumab and ipilimumab in lung cancer. The assay was immunoSEQ multiplex PCR, and TCRdb's table has in-frame clones only and misses some. The repertoire holds tens of thousands of clones, with around 83% as singletons. The specimen was tumor tissue, collected after neoadjuvant nivolumab, alone or with ipilimumab, at or shortly before surgery. The receptors were sampled from an adult with non-small cell lung cancer.

The rearrangement joins TRBV9 to TRBJ2-7, with 8 bases aligning to TRBD1. From germline, CDR1 is SGDLS and CDR2 YYNGEE. V shed 4 bases, J shed 5 bases, and the junction held 2 bases outside the gene matches. The CDR3 has 12 residues. In nucleotides, the CDR3 is TGTGCCAGCAGCCTGACAGGGGACGAGCAGTACTTC. The encoded protein is CASSLTGDEQYF.

This clone has just one count. The chain couples TRBV29-1 to TRBJ1-5; 7 bases align to TRBD1. V gave up 6 bases and J gave up 3 bases; unmatched junction bases: 5. Germline CDR1 and CDR2: SQVTM and ANQGSEA. CDR3 length: 13 amino acids. In DNA, the CDR3 is TGCAGCGTAAGACAGGGATACAATCAGCCCCAGCATTTT. This codes for CSVRQGYNQPQHF.

The chain combines TRBV19 with TRBJ2-7; D unresolved. The germline CDR1 and CDR2 sequences are LNHDA and SQIVND (reference sequence). CDR3 length: 13 residues. Between the trimmed V and J ends, which lost 5 bases and 2 bases, there was a span of 10 bases. The CDR3 DNA is TGTGCCAGTAGTGGGCCGGGTCCCTACGAGCAGTACTTC. The encoded protein is CASSGPGPYEQYF.

The V gene is TRBV11-3, the J gene TRBJ2-7, with 12 bases matching TRBD2. Trimming took 5 bases from V and 2 from J; bases not matched to a gene: 7. The germline CDR1 and CDR2 sequences are SGHNT and YENEEA. The CDR3 has 16 amino acids. The CDR3 here is CASSRAGTSGPYEQYF. The CDR3 DNA reads TGTGCCAGCAGCCGCGCCGGGACTAGCGGGCCCTACGAGCAGTACTTC.

CDR3 region: CASTPTFTSGNTIYF. CDR3 nucleotides: TGTGCCAGCACCCCGACATTCACCTCTGGAAACACCATATATTTT. This rearrangement joins TRBV25-1 to TRBJ1-3; D gene unclear. CDR3 size: 15 residues. From germline, CDR1 is MGHDK and CDR2 SYGVNS. Between the trimmed V and J ends, which lost 7 bases and 0 bases, there was a span of 13 bases.

This chain connects TRBV11-2 to TRBJ2-7; no clear D gene. V lost 4 bases to trimming and J lost 0 bases, with 16 bases between them. The V gene's germline CDR1 is SGHAT and CDR2 FQNNGV. This CDR3 has 16 amino acids. The CDR3 DNA sequence: TGTGCCAGCAGCTGGGCTCTGGGTAGGGACTCCTACGAGCAGTACTTC. Protein sequence: CASSWALGRDSYEQYF. Full variable domain (remainder filled in from reference TRBV11-2 and TRBJ2-7): EAGVAQSPRYKIIEKRQSVAFWCNPISGHATLYWYQQILGQGPKLLIQFQNNGVVDDSQLPKDRFSAERLKGVDSTLKIQPAKLEDSAVYLCASSWALGRDSYEQYFGPGTRLTVT.

The rearrangement links TRBV7-2 to TRBJ2-7; D unresolved. Germline CDR1 is SGHTA and CDR2 is FQGNSA. The CDR3 loop spans 14 amino acids. V lost 2 bases, J lost 4 bases, and 12 bases lay in between. The CDR3 is CASSLSRSNYEQYF. In nucleotides, the CDR3 is TGTGCCAGCAGCTTAAGCAGGAGCAATTACGAGCAGTACTTC.

The chain uses TRBV7-2 and TRBJ2-2; a weak D match, TRBD1 (5 bases). CDR3 length equals 13 residues. The V gene lost 4 bases and the J gene lost 5 bases, with 8 bases spanning the gap. Germline V gene lookup returns CDR1 SGHTA and CDR2 FQGNSA. In DNA, the CDR3 is TGTGCCAGCAGCTCAGGGTTGACCGGGGAGCTGTTTTTT. Amino acid sequence: CASSSGLTGELFF.

The rearrangement joins TRBV19 to TRBJ2-7; a possible D gene is TRBD1 (5 bases). CDR3 length: 12 amino acids. The germline gives CDR1 LNHDA, CDR2 SQIVND (reference sequence). The V end was cut by 7 bases, the J end by 7 bases, with 14 bases between. The CDR3 coding sequence is TGTGCCAGTAAAGGGGTCATGGGGGAGCAGTACTTC. It translates to CASKGVMGEQYF.

The chain joins TRBV20-1 to TRBJ2-7; D call uncertain. CDR1 DFQATT and CDR2 SNEGSKA come from the germline V gene (reference sequence). V was clipped by 6 bases and J by 4 bases, with 10 bases between them. The CDR3 has 11 amino acids. The CDR3 spells CSAPFRYEQYF. The CDR3 DNA follows: TGCAGTGCCCCGTTCCGATACGAGCAGTACTTC.

V is TRBV19 and J is TRBJ1-1, with a weak D call TRBD1 (6 bases). Germline values: CDR1 LNHDA, CDR2 SQIVND (reference sequence). The CDR3 spans 14 residues. Trimming shortened V by 6 bases and J by 4 bases, and 15 bases separated the two germline ends. CDR3: CASRMDSRGTEAFF. DNA for the CDR3: TGTGCCAGTAGAATGGACAGCCGAGGCACTGAAGCTTTCTTT. The full variable domain, its missing parts supplied by reference TRBV19 and TRBJ1-1, is DGGITQSPKYLFRKEGQNVTLSCEQNLNHDAMYWYRQDPGQGLRLIYYSQIVNDFQKGDIAEGYSVSREKKESFPLTVTSAQKNPTAFYLCASRMDSRGTEAFFGQGTRLTVV.

This clone was counted a single time. The chain uses TRBV11-2 and TRBJ1-3; D not certain. Germline lookup yields CDR1 SGHAT and CDR2 FQNNGV. The CDR3 length is 12 residues. Trimming shortened V by 2 bases and J by 10 bases, and 9 bases separated the two germline ends. The CDR3 DNA sequence: TGTGCCAGCAGCTTAAATCGGAGGACCATATATTTT. It encodes CASSLNRRTIYF.

The CDR3 nucleotides read TGTGCCAGCAGCTTAGTAGATTCCACAGATACGCAGTATTTT. It is translated as CASSLVDSTDTQYF. This chain connects TRBV11-2 to TRBJ2-3, with D uncertain. CDR1 and CDR2 (germline): SGHAT, FQNNGV. The CDR3 has 14 residues. The V gene lost 1 base and the J gene lost 2 bases, with 7 bases spanning the gap.

The chain is built from TRBV7-6 and TRBJ2-7; weak D call: TRBD2 (6 bases). CDR3 length: 14 residues. The V gene lost 4 bases and the J gene lost 9 bases, with 19 bases spanning the gap. Per the germline V gene, CDR1 is SGHVS and CDR2 is FNYEAQ. CDR3 sequence reads: CASSSPGLLVGQYF. The CDR3 nucleotides read TGTGCCAGCAGCTCGCCGGGACTTCTTGTGGGGCAGTACTTC. Combining the CDR3 with reference TRBV7-6 and TRBJ2-7 gives the whole variable domain GAGVSQSPRYKVTKRGQDVALRCDPISGHVSLYWYRQALGQGPEFLTYFNYEAQQDKSGLPNDRFSAERPEGSISTLTIQRTEQRDSAMYRCASSSPGLLVGQYFGPGTRLTVT.

J is TRBJ2-7 and V is TRBV30, with a weak D call TRBD2 (5 bases). CDR1 GTSNPN and CDR2 SVGIG come from the germline V gene (reference sequence). This CDR3 has 12 amino acids. V dropped 4 bases and J dropped 3 bases, with 10 bases sitting between them. CDR3 DNA: TGTGCCTGGACCCCCGGAGGCTACGAGCAGTACTTC. Its translation is CAWTPGGYEQYF.

The genes are TRBV30 and TRBJ1-5, with D tentatively TRBD1 (5 bases). Looked up from germline, CDR1 is GTSNPN and CDR2 is SVGIG (reference sequence). V was clipped by 2 bases and J by 5 bases, with 13 bases between them. The CDR3 consists of 14 residues. CDR3 amino acids: CAWSQRGLHQPQHF. The CDR3 nucleotides read TGTGCCTGGAGTCAGCGGGGGTTACATCAGCCCCAGCATTTT.

The chain employs TRBV5-4 and TRBJ1-2, with D unresolved. In germline, CDR1 is SGHNT, CDR2 YYREEE (reference sequence). The CDR3 length is 15 residues. The germline V and J ends were trimmed by 4 bases and 8 bases, with 21 bases remaining between them. DNA of the CDR3: TGTGCCAGCAGCCTCTTTGTGCGCTCAAGTCAGGGCTACACCTTC. Encoded protein: CASSLFVRSSQGYTF.

This clone has a handful of counts. Within the sample, other DNA sequences also encode this same CDR3. The chain recombines TRBV7-9 with TRBJ2-3; D unclear. Germline-derived CDR1 and CDR2 are SEHNR and FQNEAQ (reference sequence). V was clipped by 1 base and J by 3 bases, with 2 bases between them. This CDR3 has 12 residues. CDR3 amino acids: CASSLGTDTQYF. The CDR3 nucleotides are TGTGCCAGCAGCTTAGGGACAGATACGCAGTATTTT. The complete variable domain, with remaining parts taken from reference TRBV7-9 and TRBJ2-3, reads DTGVSQNPRHKITKRGQNVTFRCDPISEHNRLYWYRQTLGQGPEFLTYFQNEAQLEKSRLLSDRFSAERPKGSFSTLEIQRTEQGDSAMYLCASSLGTDTQYFGPGTRLTVL.

This clone turned up a few times. CDR3 sequence (DNA): TGTGCCAGCAGTTTTTTGGGGAGTGGATACAATGAGCAGTTCTTC. Protein: CASSFLGSGYNEQFF. The V and J genes are TRBV28 and TRBJ2-1; TRBD2 might be the D (5 bases). Trimming removed 3 bases from V and 4 bases from J, with 13 bases in between. The CDR3 length is 15 residues. Germline CDR1 is MDHEN and CDR2 is SYDVKM.

The table lists this clone with a count of one. The V gene is TRBV29-1, the J gene TRBJ2-7, with D possibly being TRBD1 (6 bases). The CDR3 runs 13 residues. V was cut by 5 bases and J by 0 bases, with 11 bases left in between. CDR1 SQVTM and CDR2 ANQGSEA come from the germline V gene. The CDR3 DNA reads as TGCAGCGTTCCACAGGGAAACTCCTACGAGCAGTACTTC. As protein: CSVPQGNSYEQYF.

This clone occurred a few times. The rearrangement joins TRBV5-1 to TRBJ2-7; 10 nucleotides agree with TRBD1. The germline CDR1 and CDR2 sequences are SGHRS and YFSETQ. V trimming: 6 bases; J trimming: 0 bases; junction bases outside the gene matches: 6. The CDR3 has 15 amino acids. CDR3 loop: CASKKTGGVSYEQYF. The CDR3 DNA follows: TGCGCCAGCAAAAAGACAGGGGGCGTCTCCTACGAGCAGTACTTC.

V usage is TRBV5-1 and J usage is TRBJ2-1; tentatively, D is TRBD1 (6 bases). V lost 4 bases and J 3 bases, leaving 14 bases between the germline ends. Germline CDR1 SGHRS, CDR2 YFSETQ. The CDR3 has 15 amino acids. The CDR3 here is CASSMPGHDYNEQFF. The CDR3 bases are TGCGCCAGCAGCATGCCGGGACACGACTACAATGAGCAGTTCTTC.